The present T cell receptor (beta chain) was sequenced within a study of cytomegalovirus exposure and HLA in healthy donors (dated by TCRdb to the late 2010s). A note on the overall study: A later analysis indicated that the 130 or so validation repertoires were generated on the platform also employed for the 700 or so repertoires of the first cohort. A separate validation cohort of over 95 different subjects was used in addition to the 666-subject first cohort. To predict cytomegalovirus infection status, the study brought together high-throughput TCR immunosequencing, statistical association of individual TCRs with disease status, and machine learning. The study aimed to test whether cataloging public T cell receptors could reveal signatures of past pathogen exposure. General study outcomes and caveats: A few of the identified cytomegalovirus-associated TCR beta chains were confirmed in vitro to be specific for cytomegalovirus antigens. In a later analysis, TCRs clustered in the first cohort were found to also tend to co-occur in the approximately 120 validation repertoires, with approximately 93% of cluster scores above 0. In both the original and validation cohorts, the classifier was reported to diagnose cytomegalovirus status with high specificity and sensitivity. A later analysis had no HLA typing for the validation cohort, so co-occurrence there was scored across all 110 or so repertoires. According to the authors, the approach could potentially be generalized to other disease states and immunological phenotypes. The study gave a list of more than 150 TCR beta chains associated with cytomegalovirus. Most TCR sequences were seen in very few donors, while some public TCRs were found in many individuals.

Here V drops 7 bases and J drops 9 bases, and the junction holds 2 bases not matched to any gene. The CDR3 runs 11 residues from the cysteine to the phenylalanine. The retained sequence is limited to the CDR3, 33 bases, with the frame set at the first base. The germline V gene specifies SNHLY as CDR1 and FYNNEI as CDR2. For this clone: The antigen it binds to is not known. No much larger clone exists at a distance of one base, and base qualities are not known.

Libraries came from the immunoSEQ multiplex PCR assay. The original methods were these. A statistical classification framework was developed to diagnose cytomegalovirus status using the catalog of TCR beta chain sequences. The clones in this table, taken by TCRdb from immuneACCESS, are in-frame only. Not every clone is retained; where verified, under half of the shortfall comes from an unresolved V gene, and the cause of the rest is unknown. V and J calls and clone size are as listed in that table; D and trimming were resolved from the DNA. The sample table contains fewer than 250,000 clones; only one count was recorded for just under 90% of them. The ten top clones hold 2.6% of the sample. Separate from the approximately 700-subject first cohort, the validation cohort of 90 to 150 subjects was the group to which the donors belonged.

The sequencing sample was made of PBMCs. The chain couples TRBV2 to TRBJ2-1, and 8 bases in between align with TRBD1. The clonotype comes from a man between 18 and 35 years old in good health and CMV-seronegative. The CDR3 has the sequence CASTGQGEQFF. The DNA sequence is TGTGCCAGCACCGGACAGGGTGAGCAGTTCTTC.